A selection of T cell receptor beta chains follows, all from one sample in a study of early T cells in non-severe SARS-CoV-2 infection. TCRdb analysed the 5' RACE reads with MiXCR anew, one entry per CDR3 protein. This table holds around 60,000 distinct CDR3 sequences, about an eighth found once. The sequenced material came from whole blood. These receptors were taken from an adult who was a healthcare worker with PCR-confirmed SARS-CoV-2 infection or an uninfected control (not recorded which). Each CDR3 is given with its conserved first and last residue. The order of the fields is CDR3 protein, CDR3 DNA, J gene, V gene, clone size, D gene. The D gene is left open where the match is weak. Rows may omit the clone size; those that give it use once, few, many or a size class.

cdr3_aa: CASSSTGELFF
cdr3_nt: TGTGCCAGCAGCTCGACCGGGGAGCTGTTTTTT
j_call: TRBJ2-2
v_call: TRBV25-1
clone_size: few
d_call: .

cdr3_aa: CASLSGPQETQYF
cdr3_nt: TGTGCCAGCTTGTCAGGGCCCCAAGAGACCCAGTACTTC
j_call: TRBJ2-5
v_call: TRBV6-5
clone_size: many
d_call: .

cdr3_aa: CASSPGRSLGTGELFF
cdr3_nt: TGTGCCAGCTCCCCGGGCAGGAGTTTGGGGACCGGGGAGCTGTTTTTT
j_call: TRBJ2-2
v_call: TRBV18
clone_size: .
d_call: .

cdr3_aa: CSARTGSGGLGAQYF
cdr3_nt: TGCAGTGCTAGGACTGGTAGCGGGGGTTTGGGGGCCCAGTACTTC
j_call: TRBJ2-5
v_call: TRBV20-1
clone_size: many
d_call: TRBD2

cdr3_aa: CASSSGATYEQYF
cdr3_nt: TGCGCCAGCAGCTCAGGGGCCACCTACGAGCAGTACTTC
j_call: TRBJ2-7
v_call: TRBV10-1
clone_size: .
d_call: .

cdr3_aa: CASSLNGDYGYTF
cdr3_nt: TGTGCCAGCAGCTTAAACGGGGATTATGGCTACACCTTC
j_call: TRBJ1-2
v_call: TRBV11-2
clone_size: few
d_call: .

cdr3_aa: CASSHWSSGRSTDTQYF
cdr3_nt: TGTGCCAGCAGCCATTGGTCTAGCGGCCGCAGCACAGATACGCAGTATTTT
j_call: TRBJ2-3
v_call: TRBV3-1
clone_size: .
d_call: TRBD2

cdr3_aa: CASSQEGGALKNIQYF
cdr3_nt: TGCGCCAGCAGCCAAGAGGGGGGGGCTCTCAAAAACATTCAGTACTTC
j_call: TRBJ2-4
v_call: TRBV4-1
clone_size: many
d_call: .

cdr3_aa: CASSNPGQGVEQYF
cdr3_nt: TGTGCCAGCAGTAATCCGGGACAGGGGGTCGAGCAGTACTTC
j_call: TRBJ2-7
v_call: TRBV6-6
clone_size: few
d_call: TRBD1

cdr3_aa: CASSKDRASGYTF
cdr3_nt: TGTGCCAGCAGTAAAGACAGGGCGAGTGGCTACACCTTC
j_call: TRBJ1-2
v_call: TRBV27
clone_size: few
d_call: TRBD1

cdr3_aa: CASSLEQGAHSPLHF
cdr3_nt: TGCGCCAGCAGCTTGGAACAGGGGGCGCATTCACCCCTCCACTTT
j_call: TRBJ1-6
v_call: TRBV5-1
clone_size: many
d_call: TRBD1

cdr3_aa: CASSQGDRVADTQYF
cdr3_nt: TGCGCCAGCAGCCAAGGGGACAGGGTGGCAGATACGCAGTATTTT
j_call: TRBJ2-3
v_call: TRBV4-3
clone_size: .
d_call: TRBD1

cdr3_aa: CASSWGASGYNEQFF
cdr3_nt: TGTGCCAGCAGCTGGGGTGCTAGCGGATACAATGAGCAGTTCTTC
j_call: TRBJ2-1
v_call: TRBV7-2
clone_size: once
d_call: TRBD2

cdr3_aa: CASSHTGGDQPQHF
cdr3_nt: TGTGCCAGCAGCCACACGGGGGGGGACCAGCCCCAGCATTTT
j_call: TRBJ1-5
v_call: TRBV6-2/TRBV6-3
clone_size: .
d_call: .

cdr3_aa: CASSDVGLQETQYF
cdr3_nt: TGTGCCAGCAGCGACGTGGGACTGCAAGAGACCCAGTACTTC
j_call: TRBJ2-5
v_call: TRBV5-6
clone_size: .
d_call: .

cdr3_aa: CASKSGGEAFF
cdr3_nt: TGTGCCAGCAAGTCGGGGGGAGAAGCTTTCTTT
j_call: TRBJ1-1
v_call: TRBV6-1
clone_size: few
d_call: .

cdr3_aa: CASSSWTAYTQYF
cdr3_nt: TGCGCCAGCAGCTCCTGGACCGCATATACGCAGTATTTT
j_call: TRBJ2-3
v_call: TRBV5-1
clone_size: .
d_call: .

cdr3_aa: CASSGRYTDTQYF
cdr3_nt: TGTGCCAGCAGCGGACGTTACACAGATACGCAGTATTTT
j_call: TRBJ2-3
v_call: TRBV2
clone_size: many
d_call: .

cdr3_aa: CASSSLGSGGRYF
cdr3_nt: TGTGCCAGCAGCTCCCTAGGGAGCGGGGGGAGGTACTTC
j_call: TRBJ2-5
v_call: TRBV11-2
clone_size: few
d_call: TRBD2

cdr3_aa: CSVVWTGRRNSYEQYF
cdr3_nt: TGCAGCGTTGTTTGGACAGGGAGGAGAAACTCCTACGAGCAGTACTTC
j_call: TRBJ2-7
v_call: TRBV29-1
clone_size: .
d_call: TRBD1

cdr3_aa: CATGQDYNEQFF
cdr3_nt: TGTGCCACGGGACAGGACTACAATGAGCAGTTCTTC
j_call: TRBJ2-1
v_call: TRBV7-2
clone_size: many
d_call: TRBD1

cdr3_aa: CASSLGSNYGYTF
cdr3_nt: TGTGCCAGCAGTCTAGGGTCCAACTATGGCTACACCTTC
j_call: TRBJ1-2
v_call: TRBV2
clone_size: many
d_call: .

cdr3_aa: CASSQERAGQTYNEQFF
cdr3_nt: TGCGCCAGCAGCCAAGAGAGGGCGGGACAGACCTACAATGAGCAGTTCTTC
j_call: TRBJ2-1
v_call: TRBV4-3
clone_size: .
d_call: .

cdr3_aa: CASSLGSSNEQFF
cdr3_nt: TGTGCCAGCAGCTTAGGGTCCAGCAATGAGCAGTTCTTC
j_call: TRBJ2-1
v_call: TRBV7-9
clone_size: few
d_call: .

cdr3_aa: CASSTGTIGNTIYF
cdr3_nt: TGTGCCAGCAGTACCGGGACCATTGGAAACACCATATATTTT
j_call: TRBJ1-3
v_call: TRBV6-1
clone_size: many
d_call: .

cdr3_aa: CASSLSGTAVEPQHF
cdr3_nt: TGTGCCAGCAGTTTATCCGGGACGGCGGTTGAGCCCCAGCATTTT
j_call: TRBJ1-5
v_call: TRBV25-1
clone_size: many
d_call: .

cdr3_aa: CASSLVDRSSGNTIYF
cdr3_nt: TGTGCCAGCAGCTTAGTAGACAGAAGCTCTGGAAACACCATATATTTT
j_call: TRBJ1-3
v_call: TRBV7-6
clone_size: .
d_call: .

cdr3_aa: CASSLQGGSGNTIYF
cdr3_nt: TGTGCCAGCAGTCTTCAGGGAGGCTCTGGAAACACCATATATTTT
j_call: TRBJ1-3
v_call: TRBV12-3/TRBV12-4
clone_size: few
d_call: .

cdr3_aa: CASSLGPGNTEAFF
cdr3_nt: TGTGCCAGCAGTTTAGGGCCGGGGAACACTGAAGCTTTCTTT
j_call: TRBJ1-1
v_call: TRBV12-3/TRBV12-4
clone_size: many
d_call: .

cdr3_aa: CASSPVEGIGEKLFF
cdr3_nt: TGTGCCAGCAGTCCGGTGGAGGGGATAGGTGAAAAACTGTTTTTT
j_call: TRBJ1-4
v_call: TRBV6-6
clone_size: few
d_call: .

cdr3_aa: CASSNFGQGHTEAFF
cdr3_nt: TGTGCCAGCAGTAACTTCGGACAGGGGCACACTGAAGCTTTCTTT
j_call: TRBJ1-1
v_call: TRBV6-1
clone_size: many
d_call: TRBD1

cdr3_aa: CASGSNQPQHF
cdr3_nt: TGTGCCAGCGGGAGCAATCAGCCCCAGCATTTT
j_call: TRBJ1-5
v_call: TRBV27
clone_size: many
d_call: .

cdr3_aa: CASSEDVIGTDTQYF
cdr3_nt: TGTGCCAGCAGTGAAGATGTAATCGGGACCGATACGCAGTATTTT
j_call: TRBJ2-3
v_call: TRBV2
clone_size: few
d_call: .

cdr3_aa: CSVRTGDQPQHF
cdr3_nt: TGCAGCGTCAGGACAGGGGATCAGCCCCAGCATTTT
j_call: TRBJ1-5
v_call: TRBV29-1
clone_size: many
d_call: TRBD1

cdr3_aa: CASSFDRGTQYF
cdr3_nt: TGTGCCAGTAGTTTTGACAGAGGGACGCAGTATTTT
j_call: TRBJ2-3
v_call: TRBV19
clone_size: .
d_call: .

cdr3_aa: CASGLGIYEQYF
cdr3_nt: TGTGCCAGCGGCTTAGGGATCTACGAGCAGTACTTC
j_call: TRBJ2-7
v_call: TRBV12-3/TRBV12-4
clone_size: many
d_call: .

cdr3_aa: CASSLRENTEAFF
cdr3_nt: TGTGCCAGCAGCTTGCGGGAGAACACTGAAGCTTTCTTT
j_call: TRBJ1-1
v_call: TRBV5-6
clone_size: many
d_call: .

cdr3_aa: CASSLVTLANEQFF
cdr3_nt: TGCGCCAGCAGCTTGGTTACGCTAGCCAATGAGCAGTTCTTC
j_call: TRBJ2-1
v_call: TRBV5-1
clone_size: few
d_call: .

cdr3_aa: CSVGGTGVSYEQYF
cdr3_nt: TGCAGCGTCGGGGGGACAGGGGTCTCCTACGAGCAGTACTTC
j_call: TRBJ2-7
v_call: TRBV29-1
clone_size: many
d_call: TRBD1

cdr3_aa: CASSASSLTRGPYNEQFF
cdr3_nt: TGTGCCAGCAGTGCATCCAGTCTCACAAGGGGTCCATACAATGAGCAGTTCTTC
j_call: TRBJ2-1
v_call: TRBV9
clone_size: .
d_call: .

cdr3_aa: CASSEAFAGTGNSGANVLTF
cdr3_nt: TGTGCCAGCAGTGAAGCCTTTGCCGGGACAGGGAACTCTGGGGCCAACGTCCTGACTTTC
j_call: TRBJ2-6
v_call: TRBV6-1
clone_size: many
d_call: TRBD1

cdr3_aa: CASSLPGLAGANEQFF
cdr3_nt: TGTGCCAGCAGCCTTCCCGGACTAGCGGGGGCCAATGAGCAGTTCTTC
j_call: TRBJ2-1
v_call: TRBV7-3
clone_size: many
d_call: TRBD2

cdr3_aa: CASSKNCQGISYEQYF
cdr3_nt: TGTGCCAGCAGCAAAAATTGTCAGGGAATCTCCTACGAGCAGTACTTC
j_call: TRBJ2-7
v_call: TRBV21-1
clone_size: many
d_call: .

cdr3_aa: CASSLGQRSGNTIYF
cdr3_nt: TGCGCCAGCAGCTTGGGACAGCGCTCTGGAAACACCATATATTTT
j_call: TRBJ1-3
v_call: TRBV5-1
clone_size: many
d_call: .

cdr3_aa: CASSLRRGSYEQYF
cdr3_nt: TGTGCCAGCAGCCTGAGGAGGGGCTCCTACGAGCAGTACTTC
j_call: TRBJ2-7
v_call: TRBV28
clone_size: .
d_call: .

cdr3_aa: CASIADGEETQYF
cdr3_nt: TGTGCCAGCATTGCGGACGGGGAAGAGACCCAGTACTTC
j_call: TRBJ2-5
v_call: TRBV27
clone_size: .
d_call: .

cdr3_aa: CASSRTIKTSGVNTGELFF
cdr3_nt: TGTGCCAGCAGCCGTACCATAAAGACTAGCGGGGTGAACACCGGGGAGCTGTTTTTT
j_call: TRBJ2-2
v_call: TRBV4-2
clone_size: few
d_call: TRBD2

cdr3_aa: CASGTSGGAGDTQYF
cdr3_nt: TGTGCCAGCGGTACTAGCGGGGGGGCTGGAGATACGCAGTATTTT
j_call: TRBJ2-3
v_call: TRBV12-3/TRBV12-4
clone_size: .
d_call: TRBD2

cdr3_aa: CASTGQLAYEQYF
cdr3_nt: TGCGCCAGCACGGGACAGCTAGCCTACGAGCAGTACTTC
j_call: TRBJ2-7
v_call: TRBV5-1
clone_size: many
d_call: TRBD1

cdr3_aa: CASRAGLSIVETQYF
cdr3_nt: TGTGCCAGCAGGGCGGGACTCTCGATCGTAGAGACCCAGTACTTC
j_call: TRBJ2-5
v_call: TRBV7-9
clone_size: .
d_call: .

cdr3_aa: CASGLGGENGYTF
cdr3_nt: TGTGCCAGCGGACTGGGAGGGGAGAACGGCTACACCTTC
j_call: TRBJ1-2
v_call: TRBV6-4
clone_size: .
d_call: .